The 32 T cell receptor beta chains reported below all come from one sample, sequenced in a study of STAT3 mutations in large granular lymphocyte leukemia. General study points: Every T-LGLL patient had at least one immunodominant TCRbeta clonotype.

Libraries were prepared by immunoSEQ multiplex PCR; TCRdb keeps only in-frame clonotypes and omits some of them. The sample carries roughly 14,000 clones, about 93% recorded once. No antigens are known for them. The sequencing sample was made of peripheral blood mononuclear cells. The receptor source for this set is a woman aged 45-59 years with T-cell large granular lymphocyte leukemia. Some clones in this sample may be carry-over from other donors' samples.

CDR3 in amino acids: CASRPGQGSYNEQFF. In DNA, the CDR3 is TGCGCCAGCAGACCGGGACAGGGATCCTACAATGAGCAGTTCTTC. The V gene is TRBV5-1, the J gene TRBJ2-1, with 9 bases that match TRBD1. The trim removed 5 bases at V and 1 base at J, leaving 4 bases unmatched. Germline V gene lookup returns CDR1 SGHRS and CDR2 YFSETQ. The CDR3 contains 15 residues.

V gene TRBV18 combines with J gene TRBJ1-1; no reliable D call. The length of the CDR3 is 15 residues. Germline assignment: CDR1 KGHSH and CDR2 LQKENI. The germline V and J ends were trimmed by 3 bases and 1 base, with 12 bases remaining between them. CDR3 protein: CASSPRHLENTEAFF. For the CDR3, the DNA is TGTGCCAGCTCACCGCGACACTTGGAGAACACTGAAGCTTTCTTT.

The J gene is TRBJ1-4, the V gene TRBV20-1, with D tentatively TRBD1 (6 bases). Germline loops: CDR1 DFQATT, CDR2 SNEGSKA (reference sequence). Trimming took 6 bases from V and 8 from J, leaving 10 bases between them. This CDR3 has 11 residues. The CDR3 sequence: CSAMGTEKLFF. The CDR3 DNA is TGCAGTGCCATGGGGACAGAAAAACTGTTTTTT.

This chain links TRBV19 with TRBJ1-2; D uncertain. From germline, CDR1 is LNHDA and CDR2 SQIVND (reference sequence). The V and J ends lost 9 bases and 5 bases respectively, with 16 bases between them. The length of the CDR3 is 13 residues. The CDR3 spells CASKGRGRYGYTF. The CDR3 nucleotides read TGTGCCAGCAAAGGTCGGGGTCGGTATGGCTACACCTTC.

The genes are TRBV18 and TRBJ2-5; possible D gene TRBD2, 6 bases. V was pared by 2 bases and J by 5 bases, with 18 bases between. The CDR3 extends over 16 amino acids. The germline V gene has CDR1 KGHSH and CDR2 LQKENI. The CDR3 is CASSPIVLGGGETQYF. The CDR3 DNA is TGTGCCAGCTCACCAATCGTCCTGGGAGGTGGGGAGACCCAGTACTTC.

This clone was seen only once. This chain uses TRBV2 with TRBJ1-2; D gene uncertain. From germline, CDR1 is SNHLY and CDR2 FYNNEI. V was shortened by 4 bases and J by 6 bases, with 9 bases between the two germline ends. The CDR3 has 12 amino acids. The CDR3 region is CASSGGLDGYTF. The CDR3 DNA reads TGTGCCAGCAGTGGAGGGTTAGATGGCTACACCTTC.

This clone was detected only a few times. The V gene is TRBV18, the J gene TRBJ2-1; D is tentatively TRBD1 or TRBD2 (5 bases each). Germline V gene lookup returns CDR1 KGHSH and CDR2 LQKENI. The CDR3 is made up of 18 amino acids. The germline V and J ends were trimmed by 2 bases and 0 bases, with 17 bases remaining between them. The CDR3 nucleotides are TGTGCCAGCTCACCAGCAGGGTCGGGTACTAGCTCCTACAATGAGCAGTTCTTC. This translates into CASSPAGSGTSSYNEQFF. The complete variable domain, with remaining parts taken from reference TRBV18 and TRBJ2-1, reads NAGVMQNPRHLVRRRGQEARLRCSPMKGHSHVYWYRQLPEEGLKFMVYLQKENIIDESGMPKERFSAEFPKEGPSILRIQQVVRGDSAAYFCASSPAGSGTSSYNEQFFGPGTRLTVL.

The chain carries TRBV4-2 and TRBJ2-3, with 7 bases aligning to TRBD2. From germline, CDR1 is LGHNA and CDR2 YNFKEQ. The V segment lost 4 bases and the J segment 3 bases; nucleotides outside the gene matches: 10. The CDR3 is 16 residues long. The CDR3 nucleotides read TGTGCCAGCAGCCCCCCGGGGGGAGGGCCAACAGATACGCAGTATTTT. Its translation: CASSPPGGGPTDTQYF.

The chain combines TRBV7-3 with TRBJ1-1, with unresolved D. The CDR3 loop spans 13 amino acids. Germline CDR1 is SGHTA and CDR2 is FQGTGA. V shed 6 bases and J shed 0 bases, with 8 bases lying between them. CDR3 residues: CASRLSLNTEAFF. The CDR3 DNA follows: TGTGCCAGCAGGCTGTCGCTGAACACTGAAGCTTTCTTT.

V gene TRBV2 combines with J gene TRBJ2-7, with D unclear. Germline V lookup: CDR1 SNHLY, CDR2 FYNNEI. CDR3 length: 13 residues. V was pared by 5 bases and J by 5 bases, with 13 bases between. The CDR3 is CASSTARSHEQYF. The CDR3 DNA is TGTGCCAGCAGTACTGCACGGTCCCACGAGCAGTACTTC.

This clone was seen more than once but under ten times. The chain is built from TRBV28 and TRBJ2-7; D remains ambiguous. CDR1 and CDR2 (germline): MDHEN, SYDVKM. The CDR3 extends over 12 amino acids. V was pared by 7 bases and J by 2 bases, with 9 bases between. The DNA of the CDR3 is TGTGCCAGCATCAATAGGGCCTACGAGCAGTACTTC. Amino acids: CASINRAYEQYF.

V gene TRBV27 combines with J gene TRBJ2-7; D unresolved. CDR3 size: 14 residues. The germline V gene encodes CDR1 MNHEY and CDR2 SMNVEV (reference sequence). Trimming shortened V by 5 bases and J by 2 bases, and 13 bases separated the two germline ends. CDR3 sequence (DNA): TGTGCCAGCAGTACCCCCAACCCACCCTACGAGCAGTACTTC. It is translated as CASSTPNPPYEQYF.

CDR3 residues: CASSLDSGGGYTF. Written as DNA, the CDR3 is TGTGCCAGCAGCTTGGATTCGGGCGGCGGCTACACCTTC. The genes are TRBV5-4 and TRBJ1-2; the D is unclear. The CDR3 totals 13 residues. The ends were cut back, 0 bases at V and 8 bases at J, with 11 bases in the middle. Germline CDR1 is SGHNT and CDR2 is YYREEE (reference sequence).

The rearrangement uses TRBV28 and TRBJ1-5, with D maybe TRBD1 (5 bases). Trimming took off 8 bases at V and 2 bases at J, with 10 bases between the two ends. The CDR3 has 13 residues. The germline V gene has CDR1 MDHEN and CDR2 SYDVKM. As DNA, the CDR3 is TGTGCCAGCGCGAGGGGAGGCAATCAGCCCCAGCATTTT. Translated, it gives CASARGGNQPQHF.

The chain uses TRBV6-6 and TRBJ1-2; 10 positions agree with TRBD1. Germline V gene lookup returns CDR1 MNHNY and CDR2 SVGAGI (reference sequence). CDR3 length equals 13 residues. The trim removed 7 bases at V and 8 bases at J, leaving 7 bases unmatched. CDR3: CASTRQGAGGYTF. As DNA, the CDR3 is TGTGCCAGCACCCGACAGGGGGCCGGGGGCTACACCTTC.

Only one count was recorded for this clone. The chain links TRBV13 to TRBJ1-2, with 10 bases matching TRBD1. Germline CDR1 reads PRHDT; CDR2 reads FYEKMQ (reference sequence). The CDR3 extends over 15 amino acids. The V gene end was trimmed by 2 bases and the J gene end by 3 bases; junction bases not matched to a gene: 3. The CDR3, as DNA: TGTGCCAGCAGCTTAATGGGACAGGGGTACTATGGCTACACCTTC. This translates into CASSLMGQGYYGYTF.

J is TRBJ2-6 and V is TRBV19; D possibly corresponds to TRBD1 (6 bases). Germline CDR1 reads LNHDA; CDR2 reads SQIVND (reference sequence). With 5 bases removed from V and 2 bases from J, the gap between germline ends came to 13 bases. The CDR3 consists of 16 residues. Here the CDR3 reads CASSAITGTGANVLTF. The CDR3 DNA follows: TGTGCCAGTAGTGCCATCACAGGGACTGGGGCCAACGTCCTGACTTTC.

V is TRBV7-9 and J is TRBJ1-1; D unclear. CDR1 is SEHNR, CDR2 FQNEAQ, per germline (reference sequence). This CDR3 has 15 amino acids. V was trimmed by 5 bases and J by 3 bases, leaving 16 bases between them. CDR3 DNA sequence: TGTGCCAGCAGCCGTTTAACCCTGGCGGACACTGAAGCTTTCTTT. Amino acids: CASSRLTLADTEAFF.

The chain recombines TRBV5-1 with TRBJ1-1; D is unresolved. The V gene's germline CDR1 is SGHRS and CDR2 YFSETQ. The CDR3 extends over 13 amino acids. V lost 7 bases and J lost 1, with 11 bases in between. The CDR3 region is CASLFSENTEAFF. The CDR3, as DNA: TGCGCCAGCCTCTTCTCCGAGAACACTGAAGCTTTCTTT.

This chain uses TRBV6-6 with TRBJ1-5; the D gene is possibly TRBD1 (6 bases). This CDR3 has 16 amino acids. Germline V CDR1 and CDR2: MNHNY, SVGAGI (reference sequence). V lost 5 bases and J 1 base, leaving 15 bases between the germline ends. The DNA for the CDR3 is TGTGCCAGCAGTAGGGGGGGGGCAGGGAGCAATCAGCCCCAGCATTTT. This encodes CASSRGGAGSNQPQHF.

J is TRBJ2-6 and V is TRBV6-5; TRBD1 matches 7 bases. The CDR3 sequence is 15 residues long. The germline V gene has CDR1 MNHEY and CDR2 SVGAGI. With 7 bases clipped from V and 3 bases from J, the junction kept 6 bases outside the gene matches. This CDR3 reads CASTDRVDGANVLTF. The CDR3 DNA follows: TGTGCCAGCACCGACAGGGTTGATGGGGCCAACGTCCTGACTTTC.

The J gene is TRBJ2-5, the V gene TRBV19; 10 positions match TRBD2. This CDR3 comprises 18 residues. The germline CDR1 and CDR2 sequences are LNHDA and SQIVND (reference sequence). V trimming: 6 bases; J trimming: 7 bases; junction bases outside the gene matches: 20. CDR3 in DNA: TGTGCCAGTAGCCGATCGGCGTTAATCAGCGGGAGGGCCGGGACCCAGTACTTC. Translation: CASSRSALISGRAGTQYF.

This clone occurred a few times. J is TRBJ2-5 and V is TRBV5-4, with TRBD2 identical over 10 bases. V gave up 8 bases and J gave up 5 bases; unmatched junction bases: 3. From germline, CDR1 is SGHNT and CDR2 YYREEE (reference sequence). The CDR3 length is 12 residues. The CDR3 bases are TGTGCCAGTGGGACTAGCGAGGAGACCCAGTACTTC. Protein sequence: CASGTSEETQYF.

The CDR3 sequence is CASSRLTTGDYEQYF. The CDR3 DNA is TGTGCCAGCAGTCGACTCACAACAGGAGACTACGAGCAGTACTTC. This chain connects TRBV6-6 to TRBJ2-7; D possibly corresponds to TRBD1 (5 bases). CDR1 is MNHNY and CDR2 is SVGAGI in the germline V gene (reference sequence). The ends were cut back, 5 bases at V and 3 bases at J, with 17 bases in the middle. The CDR3 extends over 15 amino acids.

The CDR3 region is CASRTGTPNQPQHF. CDR3 DNA sequence: TGTGCCAGCAGGACAGGGACACCTAATCAGCCCCAGCATTTT. V gene TRBV28 combines with J gene TRBJ1-5; the match to TRBD1 covers 7 bases. V shed 6 bases, J shed 4 bases, and the junction held 6 bases outside the gene matches. This CDR3 comprises 14 residues. Germline-derived CDR1 and CDR2 are MDHEN and SYDVKM.

The rearrangement joins TRBV7-9 to TRBJ2-1; 8 bases align to TRBD2. V was clipped by 6 bases and J by 5 bases; unmatched bases: 9. Per germline, CDR1 SEHNR and CDR2 FQNEAQ (reference sequence). The CDR3 totals 15 residues. CDR3 in amino acids: CASSYSAGVHNEQFF. In DNA form, the CDR3 reads TGTGCCAGCAGTTACTCAGCGGGAGTTCACAATGAGCAGTTCTTC.

V usage is TRBV6-1 and J usage is TRBJ2-1, with 7 bases fitting TRBD1. This CDR3 has 15 amino acids. Germline V lookup: CDR1 MNHNS, CDR2 SASEGT. V trimming: 4 bases; J trimming: 6 bases; junction bases outside the gene matches: 9. The CDR3: CASSVTGARLNEQFF. The CDR3 coding sequence is TGTGCCAGCAGTGTAACAGGGGCGCGCCTCAATGAGCAGTTCTTC.

The genes are TRBV7-9 and TRBJ1-1; no firm D call. CDR3 length: 12 residues. The V gene lost 5 bases and the J gene lost 4 bases, with 8 bases spanning the gap. Germline CDR1 SEHNR, CDR2 FQNEAQ (reference sequence). The CDR3 reads CASSPISTEAFF. The CDR3 coding sequence is TGTGCCAGCAGCCCAATTAGCACTGAAGCTTTCTTT.

J is TRBJ1-1 and V is TRBV5-4; possible D gene TRBD1, 5 bases. The CDR3 contains 13 residues. Per germline, CDR1 SGHNT and CDR2 YYREEE (reference sequence). V lost 4 bases and J 8 bases, leaving 15 bases between the germline ends. This chain's CDR3 is CASSPGQGLEAFF. The CDR3 DNA reads as TGTGCCAGCAGCCCGGGGCAGGGCCTGGAAGCTTTCTTT.

V usage is TRBV7-2 and J usage is TRBJ1-2, with a possible D match to TRBD1 (5 bases). The CDR3 is 13 amino acids. Germline V gene data show CDR1 as SGHTA and CDR2 as FQGNSA. V was trimmed by 5 bases and J by 5 bases, leaving 12 bases between them. The CDR3 loop reads CASSLGAGYGYTF. As DNA, the CDR3 is TGTGCCAGCAGCCTCGGGGCAGGATATGGCTACACCTTC.

This sequence joins TRBV5-4 and TRBJ2-2; 8 positions agree with TRBD2. In germline, CDR1 is SGHNT, CDR2 YYREEE (reference sequence). This CDR3 comprises 17 residues. The V gene end was trimmed by 10 bases and the J gene end by 5 bases; junction bases not matched to a gene: 19. The CDR3 DNA reads as TGTGCCTACCTGAAGGATTTCGGGAGGGCACAAACCGGGGAGCTGTTTTTT. Protein product: CAYLKDFGRAQTGELFF.

V is TRBV28 and J is TRBJ1-4; D is uncertain. V lost 7 bases to trimming and J lost 7 bases, with 19 bases between them. Germline lookup yields CDR1 MDHEN and CDR2 SYDVKM. This CDR3 has 15 residues. CDR3 protein: CASTPHPRVGEKLFF. CDR3 DNA sequence: TGTGCCAGCACCCCTCATCCCCGGGTCGGTGAAAAACTGTTTTTT.